Below, one TCR beta chain is given with its context. Its antigen is as yet unknown. The record originates from a study of cytomegalovirus exposure and HLA in healthy donors. Whole-study findings and limits: With further analysis later on, most CMV-associated TCR beta chains appeared HLA-restricted. A few V segments could not be told apart, such as TRBV6-2 and TRBV6-3, and were left out. Follow-up analysis found HLA locus-dependent TCR association rates, highest for DRB1 and lowest for HLA-C.

Germline V gene lookup returns CDR1 SGHNT and CDR2 YYREEE (reference sequence). Deletions cut 4 bases from V and 6 bases from J, with 17 bases between. There are 14 residues in the CDR3. The PCR employed 60 Vbeta primers together with 13 Jbeta primers. Sequencing was performed with immunoSEQ multiplex PCR; in TCRdb, only in-frame clones are kept and a portion is missing. Of 250,000 to 350,000 clones listed, 70% to 90% are singletons. The sample consisted of PBMCs. The chain combines TRBV5-4 with TRBJ2-7, with D tentatively TRBD2 (6 bases). This clonotype was sampled from a man aged 40-55 years in good health and CMV-seropositive. CDR3 nucleotides: TGTGCCAGCAGCCCTCCGGGACTCCCGTTCGAGCAGTACTTC. Translation gives CASSPPGLPFEQYF.